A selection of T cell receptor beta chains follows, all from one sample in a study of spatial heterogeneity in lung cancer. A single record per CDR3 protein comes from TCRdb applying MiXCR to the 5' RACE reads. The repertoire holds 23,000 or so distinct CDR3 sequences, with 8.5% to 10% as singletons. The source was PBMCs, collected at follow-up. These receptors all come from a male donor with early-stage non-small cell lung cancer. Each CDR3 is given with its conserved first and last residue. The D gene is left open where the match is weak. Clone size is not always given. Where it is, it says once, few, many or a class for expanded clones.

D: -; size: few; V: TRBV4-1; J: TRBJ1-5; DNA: TGCGCCAGCAGCCTCTCAGGAGGCGGCAGTCAGCCCCAGCATTTT; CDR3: CASSLSGGGSQPQHF
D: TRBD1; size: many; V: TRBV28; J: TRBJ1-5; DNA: TGTGCCAGCAAAGGACAGGAGTATAGCAATCAGCCCCAGCATTTT; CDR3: CASKGQEYSNQPQHF
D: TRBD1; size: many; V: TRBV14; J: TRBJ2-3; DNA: TGTGCCAGCAGCCAACGGGACAGCCCTTCCACAGATACGCAGTATTTT; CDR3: CASSQRDSPSTDTQYF
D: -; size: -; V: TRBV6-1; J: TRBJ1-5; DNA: TGTGCCAGCAGTGAAAACACCGACCAGCCCCAGCATTTT; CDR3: CASSENTDQPQHF
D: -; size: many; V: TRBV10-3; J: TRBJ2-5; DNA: TGTGCCACCGGACCTATGCAGGAGACCCAGTACTTC; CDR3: CATGPMQETQYF
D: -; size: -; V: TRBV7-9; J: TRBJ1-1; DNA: TGTGCCAGCAGCTTACTAGGCGACACTGAAGCTCTCTTT; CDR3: CASSLLGDTEALF
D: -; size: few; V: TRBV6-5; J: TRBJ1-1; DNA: TGTGCCAGCAGTCCCGGACAGAAAGAAGCTTTCTTT; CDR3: CASSPGQKEAFF
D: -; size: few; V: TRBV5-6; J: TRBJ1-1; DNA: TGTGCCAGCAGCTTGGCTCAGGGAGTTCTCACTGAAGCTTTCTTT; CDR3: CASSLAQGVLTEAFF
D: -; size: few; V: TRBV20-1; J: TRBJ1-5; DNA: TGCAGTGCGAGGGCAGGGGCGGGTCAGCCCCAGCATTTT; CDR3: CSARAGAGQPQHF
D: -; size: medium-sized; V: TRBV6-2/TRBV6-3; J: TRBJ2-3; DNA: TGTGCCAGCAGTTTACAGGGACGCGCAGATACGCAGTATTTT; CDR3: CASSLQGRADTQYF
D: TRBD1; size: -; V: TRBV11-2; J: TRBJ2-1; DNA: TGTGCCAGCAGCTTACCCGGGACAGATGAGCAGTTCTTC; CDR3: CASSLPGTDEQFF
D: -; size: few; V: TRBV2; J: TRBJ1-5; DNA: TGTGCCAGCGCCGAGGGGGGACGCAATCAGCCCCAGCATTTT; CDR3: CASAEGGRNQPQHF
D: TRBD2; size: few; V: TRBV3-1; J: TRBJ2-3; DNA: TGTGCCAGCAGCCGCGGGGCTGGCGGGGGGGCTACAGATACGCAGTATTTT; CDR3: CASSRGAGGGATDTQYF
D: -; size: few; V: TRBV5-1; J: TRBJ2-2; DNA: TGCGCCAGCAGCTTGAAGTCGAACACCGGGGAGCTGTTTTTT; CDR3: CASSLKSNTGELFF
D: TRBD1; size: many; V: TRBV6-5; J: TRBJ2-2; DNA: TGTGCCAGCAGTTACCGACAGGGGTCGGACCGGACCACCGGGGAGCTGTTTTTT; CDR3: CASSYRQGSDRTTGELFF
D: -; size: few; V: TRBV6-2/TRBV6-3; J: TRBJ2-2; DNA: TGTGCCAGCAGTTTAGTAGGGGACACCGGGGAGCTGTTTTTT; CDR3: CASSLVGDTGELFF
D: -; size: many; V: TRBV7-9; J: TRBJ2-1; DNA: TGTGCCAGCAGCCTCCTTCGGGACACTAGACGGGGTGAGCAGTTCTTC; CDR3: CASSLLRDTRRGEQFF
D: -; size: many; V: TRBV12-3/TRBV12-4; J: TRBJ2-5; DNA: TGTGCCAGCAGTCCACAATCTGGCCCTGTCCGGACCCAGTACTTC; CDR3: CASSPQSGPVRTQYF
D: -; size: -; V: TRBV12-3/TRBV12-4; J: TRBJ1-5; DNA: TGTGCCAGCAGTCCCCGGGCAGGGGAGAATCAGCCCCAGCATTTT; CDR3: CASSPRAGENQPQHF
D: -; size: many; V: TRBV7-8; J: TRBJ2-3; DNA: TGTGCCAGCAGCTTAGTGAGCTACACAGATACGCAGTATTTT; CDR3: CASSLVSYTDTQYF
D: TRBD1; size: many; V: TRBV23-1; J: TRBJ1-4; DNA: TGCGCCAGCGGACAGGCTCCTAATGAAAAACTGTTTTTT; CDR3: CASGQAPNEKLFF
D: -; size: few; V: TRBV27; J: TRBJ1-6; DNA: TGTGTTACGCGGGGGAGAAAAGACTATAATTCACCCCTCCACTTT; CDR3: CVTRGRKDYNSPLHF
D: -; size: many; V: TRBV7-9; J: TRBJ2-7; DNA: TGTGCCAGCAGCATTAGCCCAGGGAACTCCTACGAGCAGTACTTC; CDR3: CASSISPGNSYEQYF
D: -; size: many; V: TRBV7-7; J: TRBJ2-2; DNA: TGTGCTAGCAGCCCCCGGACGAACACCGGGGAGCTGTTTTTT; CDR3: CASSPRTNTGELFF
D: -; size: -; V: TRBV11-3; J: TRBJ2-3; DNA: TGTGCCAGCAGCTCAGGGGTAGTCCGCGATACGCAGTATTTT; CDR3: CASSSGVVRDTQYF
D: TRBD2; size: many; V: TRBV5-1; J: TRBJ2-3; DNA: TGCGCCAGCAGCTTGTCTGGTAGCGGGGGCCCAGATACGCAGTATTTT; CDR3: CASSLSGSGGPDTQYF
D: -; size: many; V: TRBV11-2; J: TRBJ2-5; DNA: TGTGCCAGCAGCCCCTGGGGGTTCCAAGAGACCCAGTACTTC; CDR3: CASSPWGFQETQYF
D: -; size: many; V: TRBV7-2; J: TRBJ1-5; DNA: TGTGCCAGCAGCTTAGAAGCGAATCAGCCCCAGCATTTT; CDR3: CASSLEANQPQHF
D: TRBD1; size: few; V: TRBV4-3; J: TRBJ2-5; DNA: TGCGCCAGCAGCGCTCGACAGGGTCCCCATACGACCCAGTACTTC; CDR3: CASSARQGPHTTQYF
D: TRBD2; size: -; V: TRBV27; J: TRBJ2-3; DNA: TGTGCCAGCAGTTACTCCGCCGGGACTAGTTCAGATACGCAGTATTTT; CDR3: CASSYSAGTSSDTQYF
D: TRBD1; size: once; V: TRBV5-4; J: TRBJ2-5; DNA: TGTGCCACCACAGGGGCCGGCCAAGAGACCCAGTACTTC; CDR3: CATTGAGQETQYF
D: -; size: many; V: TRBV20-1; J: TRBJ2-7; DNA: TGCAGCGCTAGAGATCAATTTGTCGACTACGAGCAGTACTTC; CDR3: CSARDQFVDYEQYF
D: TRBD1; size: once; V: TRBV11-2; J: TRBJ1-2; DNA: TGTGCCAGCAGCTTAGCATCACAGGGGTTTAACTATGGCTACACCTTC; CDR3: CASSLASQGFNYGYTF
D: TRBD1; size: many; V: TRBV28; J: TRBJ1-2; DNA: TGTGCCAGCAGTTCCCGGGACAGTGGCGGCTACACCTTC; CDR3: CASSSRDSGGYTF
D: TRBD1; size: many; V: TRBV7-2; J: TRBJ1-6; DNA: TGTGCCAGCAGCGACGGACAGGGCCATAAGCTCCACTTT; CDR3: CASSDGQGHKLHF
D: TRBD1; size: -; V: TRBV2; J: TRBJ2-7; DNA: TGTGCCAGCATGTTAGACAGGGAGCCCTACGAGCAGTACTTC; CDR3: CASMLDREPYEQYF
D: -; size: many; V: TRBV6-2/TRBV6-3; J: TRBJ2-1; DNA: TGTGCCAGCAGTTACCACAGGGAGGGTGACAATGAGCAGTTCTTC; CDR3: CASSYHREGDNEQFF
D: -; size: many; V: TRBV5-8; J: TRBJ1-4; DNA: TGTGCCAGCAGCTTGGTTGGGGCGTCGGGTGAAAAACTGTTTTTT; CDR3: CASSLVGASGEKLFF
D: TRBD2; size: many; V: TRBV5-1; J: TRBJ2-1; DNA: TGCGCCAGCAGCTGGGGAGACGCGGGGGGCGAGCAGTTCTTC; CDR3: CASSWGDAGGEQFF
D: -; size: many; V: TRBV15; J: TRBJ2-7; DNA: TGTGCCACCAGCAGAGTGGCAGGCGGACCCCTCGAGCAGTACTTC; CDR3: CATSRVAGGPLEQYF
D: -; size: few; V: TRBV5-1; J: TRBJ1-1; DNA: TGCGCCAGCAGCCCCGCTCCTACAGGGACGAACACTGAAGCTTTCTTT; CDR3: CASSPAPTGTNTEAFF
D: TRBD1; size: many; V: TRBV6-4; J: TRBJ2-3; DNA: TGTGCCAGCCGGGACAGCGGCACAGATACGCAGTATTTT; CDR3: CASRDSGTDTQYF
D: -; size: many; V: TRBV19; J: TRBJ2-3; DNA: TGTGCCAGTAGTCCCCCCCCGGGGCGGGATACGCAGTATTTT; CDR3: CASSPPPGRDTQYF
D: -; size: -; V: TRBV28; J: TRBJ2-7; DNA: TGTGCCAGCAGTTTCTTTGGAGGGACCTACGAGCAGTACTTC; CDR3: CASSFFGGTYEQYF